These T cell receptor beta chains were read from a single sample in a study of blood T cell repertoires in COVID-19. The data were produced by immunoSEQ multiplex PCR, yet TCRdb's version contains in-frame clones alone and is incomplete. This sample has tens of thousands of clones, with approximately 79% found just once. The specimen sequenced was peripheral blood. The receptors here all came from a man between 70 and 80 years old with acute or convalescent COVID-19. The CDR3 runs from the conserved cysteine through the conserved F or W. A D gene is named only where the DNA matches it firmly. Only some rows state a clone size, as once, few, many or a class for expanded clones.

TRBV28	TRBJ1-2	TRBD1	-	CASSTDRVVNYGYTF	TGTGCCAGCAGTACCGACAGGGTAGTCAACTATGGCTACACCTTC
TRBV19	TRBJ2-3	TRBD2	-	CASSIGTSGVTDTQYF	TGTGCCAGTAGTATAGGGACTAGCGGGGTCACAGATACGCAGTATTTT
TRBV10-3	TRBJ1-6	TRBD1	-	CAITPDRGSPLHF	TGTGCCATCACCCCGGACAGGGGATCACCCCTCCACTTT
TRBV18	TRBJ2-5	TRBD2	once	CASSPGGGTETQYF	TGTGCCAGCTCACCAGGCGGGGGAACAGAGACCCAGTACTTC
TRBV19	TRBJ1-4	TRBD1	-	CASRPGQGGNEKLFF	TGTGCCAGTAGACCCGGACAGGGAGGCAATGAAAAACTGTTTTTT
TRBV6-5	TRBJ2-5	TRBD1	-	CASSANRGRETQYF	TGTGCCAGCAGCGCAAACAGGGGGCGAGAGACCCAGTACTTC
TRBV4-1	TRBJ1-2	-	once	CASSQDGKGWNGYTF	TGCGCCAGCAGCCAAGATGGGAAGGGGTGGAATGGCTACACCTTC
TRBV6-5	TRBJ2-2	-	-	CASSYSWQGEGELFF	TGTGCCAGCAGTTATAGCTGGCAGGGCGAGGGGGAGCTGTTTTTT
TRBV11-3	TRBJ1-1	-	-	CASSLSGNTEAFF	TGTGCCAGCAGCCTCTCGGGGAACACTGAAGCTTTCTTT
TRBV28	TRBJ1-6	TRBD1	-	CASRDKDRVVSPLHF	TGTGCCAGCAGGGACAAGGACAGGGTTGTGTCACCCCTCCACTTT
TRBV7-9	TRBJ1-6	-	-	CASSPGGHLGSPLHF	TGTGCCAGCAGCCCGGGGGGACATCTCGGTTCACCCCTCCACTTT
TRBV2	TRBJ2-1	-	-	CASSARNRETYNEQFF	TGTGCCAGCAGTGCACGGAACAGGGAAACCTACAATGAGCAGTTCTTC
TRBV3-1/TRBV3-2	TRBJ2-1	-	-	CASSPTTESYNEQFF	TGTGCCAGCAGCCCCACTACCGAGTCCTACAATGAGCAGTTCTTC
TRBV2	TRBJ1-1	-	-	CASLDGGTTEAFF	TGTGCCAGCTTGGACGGGGGAACCACTGAAGCTTTCTTT
TRBV11-2	TRBJ2-1	-	-	CASSSPGGEQFF	TGTGCCAGCAGCTCTCCAGGTGGCGAGCAGTTCTTC
TRBV11-3	TRBJ2-2	TRBD1	-	CASSHRDRGLDGELFF	TGTGCCAGCAGCCATCGAGACAGGGGGCTGGACGGGGAGCTGTTTTTT
TRBV5-4	TRBJ2-5	-	-	CASSPRVPTETQYF	TGTGCCAGCAGCCCCCGGGTTCCGACGGAGACCCAGTACTTC
TRBV5-1	TRBJ2-1	-	once	CASSFAGNEQFF	TGCGCCAGCAGCTTTGCAGGGAATGAGCAGTTCTTC
TRBV5-5	TRBJ1-5	-	-	CASSLWWSGGNQPQHF	TGTGCCAGCAGCTTGTGGTGGTCAGGGGGCAATCAGCCCCAGCATTTT
TRBV27	TRBJ2-1	TRBD1	-	CASSLSARGNEQFF	TGTGCCAGCAGTTTATCGGCCAGGGGGAATGAGCAGTTCTTC
TRBV3-1/TRBV3-2	TRBJ2-3	TRBD2	-	CASSQGAGDPTQYF	TGTGCCAGCAGCCAAGGGGCGGGGGATCCTACGCAGTATTTT
TRBV5-5	TRBJ2-6	-	once	CASSGTFSGANVLTF	TGTGCCAGCAGCGGGACATTCTCTGGGGCCAACGTCCTGACTTTC
TRBV7-6	TRBJ1-2	TRBD1	few	CASSLGDRGQRGYTF	TGTGCCAGCAGCTTAGGGGACAGGGGACAGCGTGGCTACACCTTC
TRBV10-3	TRBJ2-5	TRBD1	few	CAISWDRGRETQYF	TGTGCCATCAGCTGGGACAGGGGACGGGAGACCCAGTACTTC
TRBV24-1	TRBJ1-2	TRBD1	few	CATLTGDYGYTF	TGTGCCACCTTGACAGGGGACTATGGCTACACCTTC
TRBV24-1	TRBJ2-3	-	-	CATSDPGQGPDTQYF	TGTGCCACCAGTGATCCGGGACAAGGCCCAGATACGCAGTATTTT
TRBV27	TRBJ2-2	TRBD1	-	CAISTGSTGELFF	TGTGCCATCTCGACAGGGTCCACCGGGGAGCTGTTTTTT
TRBV7-9	TRBJ2-1	-	medium-sized	CASSADWQEQFF	TGTGCCAGCAGCGCCGACTGGCAGGAGCAGTTCTTC
TRBV6-5	TRBJ1-6	-	-	CASSYRDINSPLHF	TGTGCCAGCAGTTACAGGGACATTAATTCACCCCTCCACTTT
TRBV19	TRBJ2-1	TRBD1	-	CASSIDLGTGGSDEQFF	TGTGCCAGTAGTATAGATCTCGGGACAGGGGGGTCTGATGAGCAGTTCTTC
TRBV30	TRBJ1-2	-	once	CAWSWAYGYTF	TGTGCCTGGAGCTGGGCCTATGGCTACACCTTC
TRBV5-5	TRBJ1-1	-	few	CASSLGPLYTEAFF	TGTGCCAGCAGCTTGGGTCCCCTCTACACTGAAGCTTTCTTT
TRBV3-1/TRBV3-2	TRBJ1-3	-	-	CASSQVGGNTIYF	TGTGCCAGCAGCCAAGTCGGGGGAAACACCATATATTTT
TRBV11-2	TRBJ2-7	-	few	CASSALATEQYF	TGTGCCAGCAGCGCCCTAGCGACAGAGCAGTACTTC
TRBV6-4	TRBJ1-2	-	-	CASSEEMGHNYGYTF	TGTGCCAGCAGTGAGGAGATGGGGCATAACTATGGCTACACCTTC
TRBV11-2	TRBJ2-5	TRBD1	-	CASSSGQLQETQYF	TGTGCCAGCAGCTCGGGACAGCTTCAAGAGACCCAGTACTTC
TRBV11-2	TRBJ1-1	-	-	CASSPGQQNTEAFF	TGTGCCAGCAGCCCCGGACAGCAGAACACTGAAGCTTTCTTT
TRBV10-3	TRBJ1-2	-	once	CAISESEEGGYTF	TGTGCCATCAGTGAGTCGGAAGAGGGTGGCTACACCTTC
TRBV6-1	TRBJ2-2	TRBD2	-	CASSEGAGFTGELFF	TGTGCCAGTAGTGAAGGAGCGGGATTCACCGGGGAGCTGTTTTTT
TRBV6-5	TRBJ1-4	-	few	CASTQSTNEKLFF	TGTGCCAGCACCCAATCAACTAATGAAAAACTGTTTTTT
TRBV27	TRBJ1-3	-	-	CASSLTRAGNTIYF	TGTGCCAGCAGTTTAACGCGAGCTGGAAACACCATATATTTT
TRBV19	TRBJ1-2	TRBD1	-	CASRGQGRDGYTF	TGTGCCAGTAGGGGACAGGGACGTGATGGCTACACCTTC
TRBV5-5	TRBJ2-1	-	-	CASSSLMSGEQFF	TGTGCCAGCAGCTCCCTTATGTCAGGCGAGCAGTTCTTC
TRBV13	TRBJ2-2	-	-	CASRSSTNTGELFF	TGTGCCAGCAGGAGTTCCACCAACACCGGGGAGCTGTTTTTT
TRBV6-5	TRBJ1-2	-	-	CASREGGYGYTF	TGTGCCAGCAGGGAGGGCGGCTATGGCTACACCTTC